This T cell receptor beta chain was captured in a study of T cells in localized non-small cell lung cancer. Findings and limits, study-wide: When the top 100 tumor clones were examined, a median around 61 of them also appeared in the adjacent lung, which was paired and uninvolved. In the blood, greater T cell density corresponded to longer overall survival.

As for this clone: The target antigen is unknown.

Only in-frame clones appear in the TCRdb table, and some are missing; sequencing was by immunoSEQ multiplex PCR. The data hold about 26,000 clones, with about 81% observed a single time. The CDR3 consists of 17 residues. CDR1 and CDR2 (germline): MGHRA, YSYEKL. V shed 3 bases and J shed 3 bases, with 18 bases lying between them. The V gene is TRBV4-1, the J gene TRBJ2-1; D may correspond to TRBD1 or TRBD2 (5 bases each). This material consisted of peripheral blood, taken before any cancer treatment. The origin of this receptor is a woman aged 35 to 75 with stage I lung adenocarcinoma. The CDR3 sequence is CASSQGPDSGGYNEQFF. The CDR3 nucleotides read TGCGCCAGCAGCCAGGGCCCTGACTCTGGGGGCTACAATGAGCAGTTCTTC.